This TCR beta chain was sequenced for a study of cytotoxic CD8 clonotypes in ibrutinib-treated CLL. About this clone itself: No antigen is known for it.

V lost 5 bases to trimming and J lost 5 bases; unmatched junction nucleotides: 10. This CDR3 has 15 amino acids. Germline V gene lookup returns CDR1 SGHVS and CDR2 FNYEAQ. General study points: Contraction or stability on treatment was seen for public clonotypes, which were uncommon. Clonality grew at ibrutinib response; at progression, it decreased back toward baseline. Baseline clonality, higher than in age-matched healthy donors, tracked circulating CD8+ T-cell counts.

Here immunoSEQ multiplex PCR was the method, and the copy in TCRdb shows in-frame clones only, minus some. Among 250,000 to 350,000 clones, roughly four fifths were seen once, and the ten largest hold 5.6%. From cryopreserved PBMCs came approximately 1.9 micrograms of genomic DNA used for TCR beta libraries. The material sequenced was PBMCs, taken at disease progression, from a patient treated with ibrutinib. J is TRBJ2-3 and V is TRBV7-6, with 7 bases fitting TRBD1. This TCR was sampled from a human donor with chronic lymphocytic leukemia. CDR3 DNA sequence: TGTGCCAGCAGCATTTGGGACAGTCGGAAAGATACGCAGTATTTT. Translating it yields CASSIWDSRKDTQYF.